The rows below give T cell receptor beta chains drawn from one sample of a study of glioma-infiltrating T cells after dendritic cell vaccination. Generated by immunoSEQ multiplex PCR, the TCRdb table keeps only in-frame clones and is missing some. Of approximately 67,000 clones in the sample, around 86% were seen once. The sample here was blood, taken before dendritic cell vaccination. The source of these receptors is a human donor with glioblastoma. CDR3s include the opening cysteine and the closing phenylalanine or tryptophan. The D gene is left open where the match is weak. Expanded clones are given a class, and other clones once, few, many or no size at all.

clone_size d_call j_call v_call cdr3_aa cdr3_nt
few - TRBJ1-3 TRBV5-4 CASSSQGSRNTIYF TGTGCCAGCAGCTCTCAGGGATCGCGGAACACCATATATTTT
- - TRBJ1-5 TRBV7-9 CASSPAGGWSNQPQHF TGTGCCAGCAGCCCCGCGGGGGGATGGAGCAATCAGCCCCAGCATTTT
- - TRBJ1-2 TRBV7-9 CASSLRRDDGYTF TGTGCCAGCAGCTTAAGGAGGGACGATGGCTACACCTTC
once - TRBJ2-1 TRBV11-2 CASSLLASGNEQFF TGTGCCAGCAGCCTCTTAGCTTCCGGCAATGAGCAGTTCTTC
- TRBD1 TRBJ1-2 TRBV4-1 CASSQVTDRGYGYTF TGCGCCAGCAGCCAAGTAACGGACAGGGGCTATGGCTACACCTTC
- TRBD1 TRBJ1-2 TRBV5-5 CASSYQPGQGANYGYTF TGTGCCAGCAGCTATCAGCCCGGACAGGGAGCTAACTATGGCTACACCTTC
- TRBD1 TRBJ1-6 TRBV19 CASLGTGGMDSPLHF TGTGCCAGTCTCGGGACAGGGGGCATGGATTCACCCCTCCACTTT
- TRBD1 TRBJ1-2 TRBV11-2 CASSLEQVNRDRVGYGYTF TGTGCCAGCAGCTTAGAACAAGTAAACCGGGACAGGGTGGGCTATGGCTACACCTTC
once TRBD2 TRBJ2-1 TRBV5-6 CASSWGGGAGPEQFF TGTGCCAGCAGCTGGGGCGGGGGGGCAGGGCCTGAGCAGTTCTTC
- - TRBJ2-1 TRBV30 CAWSVTSGNEQFF TGTGCCTGGAGTGTAACGTCGGGCAATGAGCAGTTCTTC
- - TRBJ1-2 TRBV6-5 CASKEEVLSYGYTF TGTGCCAGCAAGGAGGAGGTTCTATCTTATGGCTACACCTTC
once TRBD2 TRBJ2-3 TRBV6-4 CASSEESGGGTDTQYF TGTGCCAGCAGTGAAGAGAGCGGGGGGGGCACAGATACGCAGTATTTT
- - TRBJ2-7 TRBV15 CATSTRAGVDSYEQYF TGTGCCACCAGCACGAGGGCCGGGGTCGACTCCTACGAGCAGTACTTC
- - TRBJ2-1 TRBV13 CASSILDESNEQFF TGTGCCAGCAGCATCCTAGACGAGTCCAATGAGCAGTTCTTC
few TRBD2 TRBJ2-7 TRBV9 CASSPLAGGPGIEQYF TGTGCCAGCAGCCCCCTAGCGGGGGGGCCAGGAATCGAGCAGTACTTC
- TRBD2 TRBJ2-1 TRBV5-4 CASQAGGYYNEQFF TGTGCCTCCCAAGCGGGGGGATACTACAATGAGCAGTTCTTC
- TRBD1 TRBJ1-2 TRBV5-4 CASSPRGENYGYTF TGTGCCAGCAGCCCCAGGGGGGAGAACTATGGCTACACCTTC
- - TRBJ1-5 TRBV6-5 CASSYADYYSNQPQHF TGTGCCAGCAGTTACGCAGACTACTATAGCAATCAGCCCCAGCATTTT
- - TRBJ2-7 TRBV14 CASSQKTSGEQYF TGTGCCAGCAGCCAAAAGACATCGGGAGAGCAGTACTTC
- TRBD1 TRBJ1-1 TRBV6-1 CASSDPRGLGGTEAFF TGTGCCAGCAGTGACCCCAGGGGGCTCGGGGGCACTGAAGCTTTCTTT
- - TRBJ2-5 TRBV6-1 CASTFTAHQETQYF TGTGCCAGCACTTTTACAGCTCATCAAGAGACCCAGTACTTC
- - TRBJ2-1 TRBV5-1 CASSVPRGGNEQFF TGCGCCAGCAGCGTCCCCAGGGGTGGCAATGAGCAGTTCTTC
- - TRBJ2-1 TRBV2 CASKPGTVAGEQFF TGTGCCAGCAAACCCGGTACAGTGGCGGGAGAGCAGTTCTTC
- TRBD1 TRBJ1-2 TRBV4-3 CASSQDMAGGFYGYTF TGCGCCAGCAGCCAAGATATGGCAGGGGGCTTCTATGGCTACACCTTC
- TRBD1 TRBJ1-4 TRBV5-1 CASSLQGADEKLFF TGCGCCAGCAGTTTACAGGGGGCAGATGAAAAACTGTTTTTT
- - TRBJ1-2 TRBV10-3 CAISVRGEDGYTF TGTGCCATCAGTGTAAGGGGTGAGGATGGCTACACCTTC
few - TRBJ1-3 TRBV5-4 CASSLLGGNTIYF TGTGCCAGCAGCTTGCTCGGTGGAAACACCATATATTTT
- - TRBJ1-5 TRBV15 CATSRGAWGGGNQPQHF TGTGCCACCAGCAGGGGGGCTTGGGGGGGCGGCAATCAGCCCCAGCATTTT
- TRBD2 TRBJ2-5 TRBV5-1 CASSYGTSGGVETQYF TGCGCCAGCAGCTACGGGACTAGCGGGGGGGTGGAGACCCAGTACTTC
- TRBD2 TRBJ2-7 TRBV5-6 CASSKGLAGVGNREQYF TGTGCCAGCAGCAAGGGACTAGCGGGGGTTGGGAATCGGGAGCAGTACTTC
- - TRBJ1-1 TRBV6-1 CASSERPGFEAFF TGTGCCAGCAGTGAACGGCCAGGGTTTGAAGCTTTCTTT
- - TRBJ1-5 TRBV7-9 CASSLSLEASDSHNQPQHF TGTGCCAGCAGCTTATCCTTGGAGGCTAGCGACAGCCACAATCAGCCCCAGCATTTT
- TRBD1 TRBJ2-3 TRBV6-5 CASSPTGGEPDTQYF TGTGCCAGCAGTCCGACAGGGGGCGAGCCAGATACGCAGTATTTT
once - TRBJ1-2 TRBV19 CASSPNFNYGYTF TGTGCCAGTAGTCCTAACTTTAACTATGGCTACACCTTC
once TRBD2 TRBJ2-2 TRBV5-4 CASSLGTSDSGELFF TGTGCCAGCAGCTTGGGGACTAGCGATTCCGGGGAGCTGTTTTTT
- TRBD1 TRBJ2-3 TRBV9 CASSAEGDRASYTDTQYF TGTGCCAGCAGCGCCGAGGGGGACAGGGCATCGTATACAGATACGCAGTATTTT
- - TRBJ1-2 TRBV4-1 CASSQDQGAWDGYTF TGCGCCAGCAGCCAAGATCAAGGGGCTTGGGATGGCTACACCTTC
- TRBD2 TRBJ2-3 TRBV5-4 CASSPGLAAITDTQYF TGTGCCAGCAGCCCGGGACTAGCGGCGATCACAGATACGCAGTATTTT
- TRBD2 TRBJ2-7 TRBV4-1 CASSQIAGGYEQYF TGCGCCAGCAGCCAAATAGCGGGGGGGTACGAGCAGTACTTC
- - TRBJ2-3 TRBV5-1 CASSLWAATDTQYF TGCGCCAGCAGCTTGTGGGCAGCCACAGATACGCAGTATTTT